This TCR beta chain was sequenced during a study of blood T cells in healthy people across ages. With respect to this clonotype: What it binds is unknown. At one of its ends the junction is not consistent with the germline gene, which may arise from a read error.

Together with a sample-barcoded 5' primer, a J-beta primer mix was included in a second PCR lasting about 7 to 12 cycles. TCRdb re-called the 5' RACE reads with MiXCR, one entry per CDR3 protein. Of about 640,000 distinct CDR3 sequences in the sample, around 31% were seen once. Extracted total RNA amounted to at least 5.5 micrograms for each sample. The CDR3 is 13 amino acids. In germline, CDR1 is SGHTA, CDR2 FQGTGA. Study outcomes and limitations: Across the age range, TCR beta diversity per million T cells fell in a roughly linear way.

This receptor was identified in a woman older than 75 in good health. The sequenced sample consisted of blood. The chain has TRBV7-3 and TRBJ2-5; no clear D. The CDR3 sequence: CASSLEVRETQYF. In nucleotides, the CDR3 is TGCGCCAGCAGCTTGGAAGTCCGTGAGACCCAGTACTTC.